What follows are 5 T cell receptor beta chains derived from one specimen sequenced in a study of blood T cells in healthy people across ages. Through a sample-barcoded 5' primer and a J-beta primer mix, a second PCR was run for roughly 6 to 12 cycles. Using its own MiXCR run on the 5' RACE reads, TCRdb lists one record per CDR3 protein. The table includes 850,000 to 1,300,000 distinct CDR3 sequences, more than 40% detected once. The sequenced sample was blood. The receptors come from a woman aged 60-75 years in good health.

In this sample, this clonotype turned up a few times. This chain uses TRBV4-1 with TRBJ2-7, with D tentatively TRBD1 or TRBD2 (5 bases each). The CDR3 is made up of 13 amino acids. V was trimmed by 1 base and J by 7 bases, leaving 11 bases between them. Germline CDR1 is MGHRA and CDR2 is YSYEKL. The CDR3 protein is CASSQGGVGEQYF. CDR3 DNA sequence: TGCGCCAGCAGCCAAGGAGGGGTAGGGGAGCAGTACTTC.

The rearrangement links TRBV20-1 to TRBJ2-1, with 7 positions matching TRBD2. V was clipped by 3 bases and J by 0 bases; unmatched bases: 5. Per germline, CDR1 DFQATT and CDR2 SNEGSKA (reference sequence). CDR3 size: 15 residues. CDR3 sequence: CSARLAVSSYNEQFF. The CDR3 bases are TGCAGTGCTAGGCTAGCGGTGAGCTCCTACAATGAGCAGTTCTTC.

This sequence joins TRBV27 and TRBJ1-4; D possibly corresponds to TRBD1 (5 bases). The germline gives CDR1 MNHEY, CDR2 SMNVEV (reference sequence). Between the trimmed V and J ends, which lost 3 bases and 1 base, there was a span of 9 bases. CDR3 size: 15 residues. The CDR3 reads CASSFSRVTNEKLFF. The CDR3 nucleotides read TGTGCCAGCAGTTTCTCCAGGGTAACTAATGAAAAACTGTTTTTT. The entire variable domain, with the rest obtained from reference TRBV27 and TRBJ1-4, is as follows: EAQVTQNPRYLITVTGKKLTVTCSQNMNHEYMSWYRQDPGLGLRQIYYSMNVEVTDKGDVPEGYKVSRKEKRNFPLILESPSPNQTSLYFCASSFSRVTNEKLFFGSGTQLSVL.

The chain has TRBV6-2 or TRBV6-3 and TRBJ2-5, with 8 bases fitting TRBD2. With 7 bases clipped from V and 11 bases from J, the junction kept 15 bases outside the gene matches. This CDR3 is 14 amino acids long. Germline V gene sequence: CDR1 MNHEY, CDR2 SVGEGT. The CDR3 here is CASKVASGGSEQYF. CDR3 DNA sequence: TGTGCCAGCAAGGTTGCGAGCGGGGGAAGTGAGCAGTACTTC.

CDR3 protein: CASSFRTGDKQETQYF. The CDR3, as DNA: TGTGCCAGCAGTTTTAGGACAGGGGATAAGCAAGAGACCCAGTACTTC. V usage is TRBV12-3 or TRBV12-4 and J usage is TRBJ2-5; 9 nucleotides match TRBD1. J gave up 2 bases and V 3 bases, and 7 bases lay outside the gene matches. The CDR3 is made up of 16 amino acids.